This T cell receptor beta chain is drawn from a study of technical replicates of blood from several donors. Sequencing was performed with immunoSEQ multiplex PCR; in TCRdb, only in-frame clones are kept and a portion is missing. The sample has around 70,000 clones, 95% seen once. Trimming at V came to 6 bases and at J to 4 bases, leaving 10 bases not matched to a gene. The CDR3 spans 15 residues. The V gene's germline CDR1 is MGHRA and CDR2 YSYEKL. The sample taken for sequencing was T cells isolated from PBMCs. The sequence was collected from a human donor in good health. The V call is TRBV4-1, the J call TRBJ2-7; TRBD2 matches 9 bases. The DNA of the CDR3 is TGCGCCAGCAGGGGCATGGCGGGAGGGCCTTACGAGCAGTACTTC. Protein sequence: CASRGMAGGPYEQYF.